One and the same sample provided the 27 T cell receptor beta chains below, sequenced in a study of tumor-infiltrating lymphocytes in primary liver carcinoma. Between roughly 17 and 31 mg of unsorted bulk tissue served as the source from which RNA and DNA were co-extracted. With a constant-region primer, TCR beta cDNA was made from approximately 520 ng of total RNA. Amplification in three nested multiplex PCR rounds with slightly modified ARM-PCR gave rise to TCR beta libraries. For roughly 10 cycles apiece, the opening two PCR rounds ran with TRBV1-TRBV30 forward primers and a C-beta reverse primer. TCRdb re-analysed the multiplex PCR reads in MiXCR, keeping a single row per CDR3 protein. The table records about 130,000 distinct CDR3 sequences, 60% to 80% of them present only once. The sequencing sample was made of liver tumor tissue from sampling region 3. The subset is: tumor region T3, left-lateral pole. The receptor set was obtained from a woman aged 55-70 years with primary liver carcinoma and hepatitis B virus infection.

This clonotype has a count of ten or more. V is TRBV7-8 and J is TRBJ2-3; 7 nucleotides agree with TRBD2. This CDR3 is 15 amino acids long. The V gene's germline CDR1 is SGHVS and CDR2 FQNEAQ. The trim removed 6 bases at V and 0 bases at J, leaving 6 bases unmatched. DNA of the CDR3: TGTGCCAGCAGAGCTAGCGGACTAAGCACAGATACGCAGTATTTT. It encodes CASRASGLSTDTQYF. Complete variable domain (other parts from reference TRBV7-8 and TRBJ2-3): GAGVSQSPRYKVAKRGQDVALRCDPISGHVSLFWYQQALGQGPEFLTYFQNEAQLDKSGLPSDRFFAERPEGSVSTLKIQRTQQEDSAVYLCASRASGLSTDTQYFGPGTRLTVL.

The sample holds many counts of this clonotype. J is TRBJ2-1 and V is TRBV12-3 or TRBV12-4, with 8 bases that match TRBD2. After removal of 3 bases from V and 0 bases from J, the junction contained 7 bases not matched to a gene. The CDR3 has 17 amino acids. Here the CDR3 reads CASSLRVAGNSYNEQFF. In DNA, the CDR3 is TGTGCCAGCAGTTTGAGGGTAGCGGGAAACTCCTACAATGAGCAGTTCTTC.

In this sample, this clonotype turned up a few times. The chain uses TRBV30 and TRBJ2-6; 9 bases line up with TRBD1. The CDR3 runs 17 residues. Looked up from germline, CDR1 is GTSNPN and CDR2 is SVGIG (reference sequence). V lost 3 bases to trimming and J lost 0 bases; unmatched junction nucleotides: 6. CDR3 loop: CAWRRDRAISGANVLTF. CDR3 DNA sequence: TGTGCCTGGAGGCGGGACAGGGCAATCTCTGGGGCCAACGTCCTGACTTTC.

On this clonotype: At one boundary the junction diverges from the germline segment, which might be a read error. The chain's CDR3 is CARSYRPATGTQYF. The CDR3 DNA is TGTGCCAGGAGCTACCGTCCTGCCACAGGTACGCAGTATTTT. The V call is TRBV11-3, the J call TRBJ2-3, with D tentatively TRBD1 (5 bases). The CDR3 runs to 14 residues. Germline CDR1 SGHNT, CDR2 YENEEA.

The J gene is TRBJ2-1, the V gene TRBV5-1; 11 bases agree with TRBD2. The length of the CDR3 is 18 residues. V gave up 0 bases and J gave up 0 bases; unmatched junction bases: 5. Germline V gives CDR1 SGHRS, CDR2 YFSETQ. The CDR3 sequence: CASSLGRLAGGSYNEQFF. CDR3 sequence (DNA): TGCGCCAGCAGCTTGGGGAGGCTAGCGGGAGGCTCCTACAATGAGCAGTTCTTC.

There are many counts of this clonotype. The chain links TRBV5-1 to TRBJ2-5; D remains unclear. V was pared by 1 base and J by 3 bases, with 7 bases between. The CDR3 totals 13 residues. Germline loops: CDR1 SGHRS, CDR2 YFSETQ. For the CDR3, the DNA is TGCGCCAGCAGCTTGCATCAGAAAGAGACCCAGTACTTC. Its protein product is CASSLHQKETQYF.

For this clonotype: Likely a read error: the CDR3 ends without its conserved phenylalanine or tryptophan. The chain carries TRBV4-1 and TRBJ1-5; D is uncertain. This CDR3 has 15 residues. The germline CDR1 and CDR2 sequences are MGHRA and YSYEKL. V dropped 4 bases and J dropped 4 bases, with 14 bases sitting between them. The DNA of the CDR3 is TGCGCCAGCAGCCGAGAAGTTCTAGGGAATCAGCCCCAGCATTAT. Translation gives CASSREVLGNQPQHY.

The J gene is TRBJ1-2, the V gene TRBV28, with TRBD1 as a possible D gene (5 bases). Trimming took off 5 bases at V and 6 bases at J, with 13 bases between the two ends. Germline values: CDR1 MDHEN, CDR2 SYDVKM. The CDR3 is made up of 13 amino acids. The CDR3 loop is CASSRTGVNGYTF. The DNA of the CDR3 is TGTGCCAGCAGTCGCACAGGTGTCAATGGCTACACCTTC.

A remark on this clonotype: A much larger clone sits a single nucleotide away, making a read error possible. The chain has TRBV5-6 and TRBJ1-2, with D perhaps TRBD1 (5 bases). Per the germline V gene, CDR1 is SGHDT and CDR2 is YYEEEE. This CDR3 is built from 17 residues. Here the CDR3 reads CASSPLRDRILNYGYIF. The DNA of the CDR3 is TGTGCCAGCAGCCCACTCCGGGACCGGATCCTTAACTATGGCTACATCTTC.

The genes are TRBV21-1 and TRBJ2-1; TRBD2, the table's D call, was not compared with the DNA. TRBV21-1 is reported as a pseudogene. The CDR3 is 16 residues long. The CDR3 loop reads CASNALALAGYNERFF. The CDR3 DNA follows: TGTGCCAGCAACGCTCTGGCACTAGCGGGTTACAATGAGCGGTTCTTC.

V is TRBV28 and J is TRBJ2-2; weak D call: TRBD2 (5 bases). CDR1 and CDR2 from the germline V gene are MDHEN and SYDVKM. The CDR3 contains 16 residues. V lost 8 bases and J lost 6, with 22 bases in between. The CDR3 is CASASHTRRIAGELFF. The CDR3 DNA follows: TGTGCCAGCGCAAGCCACACCCGGAGGATCGCCGGGGAGCTGTTTTTT.

In this sample, this clonotype turned up once. The chain is built from TRBV11-2 and TRBJ1-1; TRBD1 agrees at 7 bases. From germline, CDR1 is SGHAT and CDR2 FQNNGV. Trimming took 8 bases from V and 11 from J; bases not matched to a gene: 14. The CDR3 sequence is 13 residues long. In nucleotides, the CDR3 is TGTGCCAGCGGCATAGAGCCGACAGGGAGGGCTTTCTTT. It codes for CASGIEPTGRAFF.

In its sample, this clonotype was seen a few times. Given the absence of the conserved phenylalanine or tryptophan at the CDR3 end, a read error is likely. The chain links TRBV29-1 to TRBJ2-1, with D hard to call. Trimming stripped 6 bases from V and 6 bases from J, with 15 bases between. Germline V gene data show CDR1 as SQVTM and CDR2 as ANQGSEA. This CDR3 is 13 amino acids long. The CDR3 nucleotides are TGCAGCGTGCAGGCCGGGCGCAGCAATGAGCAGTTCCTC. This sequence encodes CSVQAGRSNEQFL.

This clonotype was seen repeatedly, ten times or more. The rearrangement uses TRBV12-3 or TRBV12-4 and TRBJ1-2, with 8 bases that match TRBD1. CDR3 length: 15 residues. The V and J ends lost 3 bases and 4 bases, in that order; junction bases with no gene match: 7. This CDR3 is CASSFMVGQGYGYTF. The CDR3 DNA is TGTGCCAGCAGTTTTATGGTTGGACAGGGCTATGGCTACACCTTC.

Details on this clonotype: A read error may explain this, as a much larger clone is one base away. The chain combines TRBV5-6 with TRBJ2-7; D remains ambiguous. CDR1 SGHDT and CDR2 YYEEEE come from the germline V gene. V gave up 0 bases and J gave up 3 bases, with 13 bases separating them. The CDR3 is made up of 15 amino acids. CDR3 protein: CASSLAGGYIYEQYF. The CDR3 region has the DNA TGTGCCAGCAGCTTGGCTGGCGGCTATATCTACGAGCAGTACTTC. The variable domain in full, with the rest retrieved from reference TRBV5-6 and TRBJ2-7, is DAGVTQSPTHLIKTRGQQVTLRCSPKSGHDTVSWYQQALGQGPQFIFQYYEEEERQRGNFPDRFSGHQFPNYSSELNVNALLLGDSALYLCASSLAGGYIYEQYFGPGTRLTVT.

This clonotype was observed a handful of times. Being one base from a much bigger clone, this may be a read error. V usage is TRBV29-1 and J usage is TRBJ2-7; D is perhaps TRBD1 or TRBD2 (6 bases each). This CDR3 has 12 amino acids. Germline V CDR1 and CDR2: SQVTM, ANQGSEA. Trimming removed 5 bases at V and 0 bases at J, with 8 bases between. Written as DNA, the CDR3 is TGCAGCGTTTGGGGGGCCTCCTACGAGCAGTACTTC. Translation gives CSVWGASYEQYF.

With regard to this clonotype: The CDR3 does not end in the conserved phenylalanine or tryptophan, so this is likely a read error. This chain links TRBV11-2 with TRBJ2-1, with 8 bases that match TRBD1. The germline gives CDR1 SGHAT, CDR2 FQNNGV. This CDR3 is 15 amino acids long. Trimming cost V 5 bases and J 5 bases; bases outside gene matches: 8. The CDR3 is CASSPDRGGHNEQFI. The CDR3 DNA reads as TGTGCCAGCAGCCCCGACAGGGGAGGCCACAATGAGCAGTTCATC.

This clonotype was detected many times. The rearrangement joins TRBV7-8 to TRBJ2-3; a weak D match, TRBD2 (5 bases). The germline V and J ends were trimmed by 3 bases and 6 bases, with 10 bases remaining between them. The CDR3 is 13 residues long. Germline V CDR1 and CDR2: SGHVS, FQNEAQ. CDR3 residues: CASSLATRDTQYF. The CDR3 nucleotides are TGTGCCAGCAGCTTGGCAACTAGGGATACGCAGTATTTT.

Remarks on this clonotype: A much larger clone lies one base from this, so it may be a read error. The rearrangement uses TRBV28 and TRBJ1-2; D unclear. CDR3 length equals 13 residues. Germline CDR1 and CDR2: MDHEN and SYDVKM. CDR3 in amino acids: CASSSPQDYGFTF. CDR3 DNA sequence: TGTGCCAGCAGTTCTCCTCAAGACTATGGCTTCACCTTC.

On this clonotype: One end of the junction varies from germline; a read error may be responsible. The chain carries TRBV11-2 and TRBJ2-3; weak D call: TRBD2 (6 bases). Germline V gene data show CDR1 as SGHAT and CDR2 as FQNNGV. This CDR3 comprises 14 residues. The DNA of the CDR3 is TGTGCCAATAGCCTGGGACTGCCCACAGATACGAAGTATTTT. Translated, it gives CANSLGLPTDTKYF.

As regards this clonotype: The junction differs from germline at one of its ends, possibly a read error. This chain links TRBV11-1 with TRBJ1-2; D possibly corresponds to TRBD1 (5 bases). The length of the CDR3 is 12 residues. The germline CDR1 and CDR2 sequences are SGHAT and FQDESV (reference sequence). The CDR3 here is CASSQGRRGHTF. DNA of the CDR3: TGTGCCAGCAGCCAGGGACGTCGGGGCCACACATTC.

This clonotype was observed a few times. V usage is TRBV20-1 and J usage is TRBJ2-7; D gene ambiguous. The ends were cut back, 5 bases at V and 5 bases at J, with 7 bases in the middle. The length of the CDR3 is 10 residues. CDR1 DFQATT and CDR2 SNEGSKA come from the germline V gene (reference sequence). The CDR3 protein is CSAHFHEQYF. The CDR3 bases are TGCAGTGCTCACTTCCACGAGCAGTACTTC.

Note on this clonotype: A much larger clone differs from this one at a single base, so this may be a read error. The chain recombines TRBV29-1 with TRBJ2-5; 11 bases are a match to TRBD1. The CDR3 is made up of 12 amino acids. Losses at the gene ends were 8 bases for V and 6 bases for J; bases not matched to a gene: 5. Per germline, CDR1 SQVTM and CDR2 ANQGSEA. Written as DNA, the CDR3 is TGCAGCCTGGGACAGGGGGGGAAGACCCAGTACTTC. Translating it yields CSLGQGGKTQYF. Filled out from reference TRBV29-1 and TRBJ2-5, the complete variable domain reads SAVISQKPSRDICQRGTSLTIQCQVDSQVTMMFWYRQQPGQSLTLIATANQGSEATYESGFVIDKFPISRPNLTFSTLTVSNMSPEDSSIYLCSLGQGGKTQYFGPGTRLLVL.

As concerns this clonotype: An end of the junction differs from the germline gene, which may be a read error. The J gene is TRBJ2-5, the V gene TRBV11-2, with D uncertain. Germline lookup yields CDR1 SGHAT and CDR2 FQNNGV. CDR3 length: 15 residues. The CDR3 DNA sequence: TGTGCAAGCAGCCCGATGGTGTGGGCTAAGGAGACCCAGTACTTC. Protein: CASSPMVWAKETQYF. The full variable domain, completed using reference TRBV11-2 and TRBJ2-5, is EAGVAQSPRYKIIEKRQSVAFWCNPISGHATLYWYQQILGQGPKLLIQFQNNGVVDDSQLPKDRFSAERLKGVDSTLKIQPAKLEDSAVYLCASSPMVWAKETQYFGPGTRLLVL.

Worth noting for this clonotype: Relative to the germline gene, one junction end is altered; a read error may explain this. The rearrangement joins TRBV11-2 to TRBJ2-2; 10 bases match TRBD2. Germline values: CDR1 SGHAT, CDR2 FQNNGV. This CDR3 comprises 15 residues. In DNA, the CDR3 is TGTGCCATCAGCCGCAGGACTAGCGGAACCTGGGAGCTGTCTTTT. As protein: CAISRRTSGTWELSF.

V is TRBV11-2 and J is TRBJ2-7, with D perhaps TRBD2 (6 bases). V was pared by 2 bases and J by 11 bases, with 19 bases between. The germline CDR1 and CDR2 sequences are SGHAT and FQNNGV. The CDR3 consists of 14 residues. CDR3 protein: CASSLIGSSYVEYF. The CDR3 DNA follows: TGTGCCAGCAGCTTAATCGGGAGTTCCTACGTGGAGTACTTC.

Turning to this clonotype: The final CDR3 position lacks the conserved phenylalanine or tryptophan, pointing to a likely read error. The DNA is left out, because the CDR3 cannot be placed on it with certainty; the CDR3 is given as TCRdb lists it. CDR3 region: CASSFRDKGEKLFL. The rearrangement joins TRBV11-2 to TRBJ1-4; the DNA was not compared with TRBD1, the D call given in the table. The CDR3 spans 14 residues, counting both ends. Looked up from germline, CDR1 is SGHAT and CDR2 is FQNNGV.